This T cell receptor (beta chain) was captured by sequencing in a study of post-analysis software for immune sequencing data. Notes on the study in general: Roughly five TRBV segments appeared more often in patients than in controls, and TRBV5-6, TRBV5-1 and TRBV20-1 were among these. Strong co-clustering by F measure was seen for same-batch samples.

Every TCR beta cDNA library bore unique molecular identifiers. The authors obtained 400,000 to 600,000 cDNA molecules from roughly 1 to 10 million T cells. TCRdb re-called the PCR reads through MiXCR, storing one row per CDR3 protein. The top ten hold more than 0.55% of the sample, which has approximately 730,000 distinct CDR3 sequences, roughly 30% seen once. V was pared by 5 bases and J by 3 bases, with 12 bases between. This CDR3 region has 14 residues. The germline CDR1 and CDR2 sequences are SNHLY and FYNNEI. Concerning this clonotype itself: The target antigen is unknown.

The chain carries TRBV2 and TRBJ2-3; D gene unclear. This TCR came from a girl between 5 and 17 years old with multiple sclerosis. Sequencing used blood. CDR3: CASSRQSATDTQYF. CDR3 nucleotide sequence: TGTGCCAGCAGTCGTCAATCGGCGACAGATACGCAGTATTTT.